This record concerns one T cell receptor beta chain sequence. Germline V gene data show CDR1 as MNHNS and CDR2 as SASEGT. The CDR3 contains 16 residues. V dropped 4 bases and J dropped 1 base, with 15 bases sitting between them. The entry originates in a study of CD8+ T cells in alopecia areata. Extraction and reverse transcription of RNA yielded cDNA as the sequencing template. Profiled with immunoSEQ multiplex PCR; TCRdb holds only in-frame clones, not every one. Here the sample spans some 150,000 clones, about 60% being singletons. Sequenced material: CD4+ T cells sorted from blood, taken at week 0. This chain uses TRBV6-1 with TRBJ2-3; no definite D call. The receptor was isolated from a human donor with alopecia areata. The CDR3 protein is CASSVLERLGTDTQYF. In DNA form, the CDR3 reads TGTGCCAGCAGTGTCCTGGAGAGGCTGGGCACAGATACGCAGTATTTT.